Each of the 20 T cell receptor beta chains below was sequenced from the same sample in a study of CD8 T cells in Susac syndrome. cDNA came from about 0.5 to 1 ug RNA primed by random hexamers. TCRdb used MiXCR to reprocess the immunoSEQ multiplex PCR reads, holding one entry per CDR3 protein. Altogether some 150,000 distinct CDR3 sequences are present, around 96% being singletons, with the ten largest covering roughly 0.2%. Sample: CD8+ T cells from PBMCs. These receptors were obtained from a human donor with multiple sclerosis.

This clonotype was observed once. The rearrangement uses TRBV6-6 and TRBJ2-5; 10 bases match TRBD2. V was pared by 2 bases and J by 5 bases, with 8 bases of the junction left unmatched. This CDR3 contains 16 residues. Looked up from germline, CDR1 is MNHNY and CDR2 is SVGAGI (reference sequence). The CDR3 region has the DNA TGTGCCAGCAGTTACGAGCGGGGGGGCCCAGTGGAGACCCAGTACTTC. Translated: CASSYERGGPVETQYF.

This clonotype was detected once. The chain joins TRBV4-1 to TRBJ2-3; a possible D gene is TRBD2 (6 bases). V lost 4 bases, J lost 1 base, and 18 bases lay in between. There are 17 residues in the CDR3. The germline V gene has CDR1 MGHRA and CDR2 YSYEKL. CDR3 in amino acids: CASSPDYLVGRTDTQYF. As DNA, the CDR3 is TGCGCCAGCAGCCCGGACTACCTGGTTGGACGCACAGATACGCAGTATTTT.

The J gene is TRBJ1-2, the V gene TRBV18; D uncertain. Germline CDR1 and CDR2: KGHSH and LQKENI. V lost 0 bases to trimming and J lost 3 bases, with 8 bases between them. The length of the CDR3 is 14 residues. CDR3 nucleotides: TGTGCCAGCTCACCACCGCAAATACACTATGGCTACACCTTC. Translating gives CASSPPQIHYGYTF.

This sequence joins TRBV27 and TRBJ2-3; D not resolved. Germline loops: CDR1 MNHEY, CDR2 SMNVEV (reference sequence). CDR3 size: 14 residues. Trimming took 4 bases from V and 1 from J, leaving 9 bases between them. Here the CDR3 DNA reads TGTGCCAGCAGTTACGGTTCTGGCACAGATACGCAGTATTTT. This encodes CASSYGSGTDTQYF.

The V call is TRBV14, the J call TRBJ2-2; TRBD2 aligns across 9 bases. CDR3 length equals 15 residues. CDR1 and CDR2 (germline): SGHDN, FVKESK. Losses at the gene ends were 1 base for V and 4 bases for J; bases not matched to a gene: 1. CDR3 nucleotide sequence: TGTGCCAGCAGCCAAGGCGGGGGGGCCACCGGGGAGCTGTTTTTT. Translated, it gives CASSQGGGATGELFF. Full variable domain (remainder filled in from reference TRBV14 and TRBJ2-2): EAGVTQFPSHSVIEKGQTVTLRCDPISGHDNLYWYRRVMGKEIKFLLHFVKESKQDESGMPNNRFLAERTGGTYSTLKVQPAELEDSGVYFCASSQGGGATGELFFGEGSRLTVL.

V is TRBV7-8 and J is TRBJ2-5; 16 bases are shared with TRBD2. The V segment lost 5 bases and the J segment 5 bases; nucleotides outside the gene matches: 8. This CDR3 is 17 amino acids long. Per the germline V gene, CDR1 is SGHVS and CDR2 is FQNEAQ. The CDR3: CASSQGLAGGLWETQYF. CDR3 in DNA: TGTGCCAGCAGCCAGGGACTAGCGGGGGGGCTTTGGGAGACCCAGTACTTC.

This chain uses TRBV20-1 with TRBJ1-2; D not certain. The germline gives CDR1 DFQATT, CDR2 SNEGSKA (reference sequence). Trimming left V 2 bases short and J 11 bases short, with 9 bases between. The CDR3 loop spans 10 amino acids. The CDR3, as DNA: TGCAGTGCTAGAAAGGGCCTATACACCTTC. It translates to CSARKGLYTF.

The CDR3 loop reads CASSQEFSGEYQETQYF. The CDR3 region has the DNA TGTGCCAGCAGCCAAGAGTTTAGCGGGGAGTACCAAGAGACCCAGTACTTC. The V and J genes are TRBV4-2 and TRBJ2-5, with TRBD2 identical over 8 bases. Germline loops: CDR1 LGHNA, CDR2 YNFKEQ. Trimming took 0 bases from V and 0 from J; bases not matched to a gene: 6. The CDR3 covers 17 residues.

This rearrangement joins TRBV19 to TRBJ2-7; D is possibly TRBD2 (5 bases). CDR1 and CDR2 (germline): LNHDA, SQIVND (reference sequence). There are 14 residues in the CDR3. V gave up 4 bases and J gave up 2 bases, with 12 bases separating them. The CDR3 bases are TGTGCCAGTAGTACCCGGGAAGGAGCCTACGAGCAGTACTTC. Amino acids: CASSTREGAYEQYF.

The chain has TRBV15 and TRBJ1-2, with 10 bases identical to TRBD1. The V and J ends lost 0 bases and 3 bases, in that order; junction bases with no gene match: 4. Germline V gene lookup returns CDR1 LNHNV and CDR2 YYDKDF (reference sequence). This CDR3 has 16 amino acids. The CDR3 DNA is TGTGCCACCAGCAGAGATCGAGGGACAGGGGACTATGGCTACACCTTC. This codes for CATSRDRGTGDYGYTF.

V and J are TRBV14 and TRBJ1-2; D unresolved. V was cut by 1 base and J by 8 bases, with 11 bases left in between. Germline CDR1 SGHDN, CDR2 FVKESK. CDR3 length equals 13 residues. The CDR3 DNA is TGTGCCAGCAGCCAAGTGGAGAGGAGAGGCTACACCTTC. Translation gives CASSQVERRGYTF.

A single count supports this clonotype. The CDR3 DNA reads TGTGCCAGCAGTACTGGGACAGCCTACGAGCAGTACTTC. Translating gives CASSTGTAYEQYF. This chain joins TRBV6-2 or TRBV6-3 and TRBJ2-7; 7 bases line up with TRBD1. This CDR3 has 13 residues. Germline assignment: CDR1 MNHEY and CDR2 SVGEGT. V shed 5 bases and J 2 bases; nucleotides not matched to a gene: 3.

The genes are TRBV28 and TRBJ2-5; D is tentatively TRBD1 or TRBD2 (5 bases each). CDR3 length: 18 amino acids. Trimming left V 4 bases short and J 5 bases short, with 26 bases between. The germline V gene encodes CDR1 MDHEN and CDR2 SYDVKM. The CDR3 bases are TGTGCCAGCAGTTCGAGGGAGTGGGCAGCCCCCAAGGGGGAGACCCAGTACTTC. This encodes CASSSREWAAPKGETQYF.

The chain couples TRBV24-1 to TRBJ1-2, with D possibly being TRBD1 (6 bases). The V and J ends lost 3 bases and 8 bases respectively, with 12 bases between them. The CDR3 is made up of 13 amino acids. The germline CDR1 and CDR2 sequences are KGHDR and SFDVKD. This CDR3 reads CATSDKDRSGYTF. The CDR3 region has the DNA TGTGCCACCAGTGATAAGGACAGATCCGGCTACACCTTC.

The genes are TRBV25-1 and TRBJ1-6; D gene ambiguous. V was pared by 3 bases and J by 0 bases, with 6 bases between. The CDR3 spans 15 residues. Germline V gene data show CDR1 as MGHDK and CDR2 as SYGVNS. CDR3 DNA: TGTGCCAGCAGTGAGGACCGCTCCTATAATTCACCCCTCCACTTT. Its translation is CASSEDRSYNSPLHF. The variable domain in full, completed from reference TRBV25-1 and TRBJ1-6, reads EADIYQTPRYLVIGTGKKITLECSQTMGHDKMYWYQQDPGMELHLIHYSYGVNSTEKGDLSSESTVSRIRTEHFPLTLESARPSHTSQYLCASSEDRSYNSPLHFGNGTRLTVT.

The chain is built from TRBV12-3 or TRBV12-4 and TRBJ1-2; D unresolved. CDR3 length: 13 amino acids. Trimming left V 5 bases short and J 0 bases short, with 7 bases between. The CDR3 reads CASSPTPNYGYTF. The CDR3 region has the DNA TGTGCCAGCAGTCCGACACCTAACTATGGCTACACCTTC.

This clonotype appeared a single time. V is TRBV13 and J is TRBJ2-2; 7 bases are shared with TRBD2. The V gene's germline CDR1 is PRHDT and CDR2 FYEKMQ (reference sequence). J gave up 1 base and V 2 bases, and 4 bases lay outside the gene matches. The CDR3 loop spans 16 amino acids. DNA of the CDR3: TGTGCCAGCAGCTTACTTGGGGGGGAGAACACCGGGGAGCTGTTTTTT. This translates into CASSLLGGENTGELFF.

The chain carries TRBV7-9 and TRBJ2-7, with TRBD2 identical over 7 bases. CDR1 is SEHNR and CDR2 is FQNEAQ in the germline V gene (reference sequence). The CDR3 has 15 amino acids. Trimming at V came to 4 bases and at J to 5 bases, leaving 11 bases not matched to a gene. The CDR3 spells CASSYTGGRGNEQYF. The CDR3 nucleotides are TGTGCCAGCAGCTACACGGGGGGAAGGGGTAACGAGCAGTACTTC.

The chain combines TRBV7-9 with TRBJ2-7, with D uncertain. V was shortened by 2 bases and J by 2 bases, with 4 bases between the two germline ends. This CDR3 comprises 12 residues. Germline V gene data show CDR1 as SEHNR and CDR2 as FQNEAQ (reference sequence). In DNA, the CDR3 is TGTGCCAGCAGCTTATCCCCCTACGAGCAGTACTTC. This encodes CASSLSPYEQYF.

In its sample, this clonotype was seen once. J is TRBJ2-1 and V is TRBV11-2; tentatively, D is TRBD2 (5 bases). The germline gives CDR1 SGHAT, CDR2 FQNNGV. V was shortened by 3 bases and J by 0 bases, with 12 bases between the two germline ends. The CDR3 has 16 amino acids. The CDR3 bases are TGTGCCAGCAGCTTGAGAGCGGACCGCTCCTACAATGAGCAGTTCTTC. Residues: CASSLRADRSYNEQFF. The full variable domain, completed using reference TRBV11-2 and TRBJ2-1, is EAGVAQSPRYKIIEKRQSVAFWCNPISGHATLYWYQQILGQGPKLLIQFQNNGVVDDSQLPKDRFSAERLKGVDSTLKIQPAKLEDSAVYLCASSLRADRSYNEQFFGPGTRLTVL.